This TCR beta chain was found in a study of cytomegalovirus exposure and HLA in healthy donors. Overall study: Earlier, 110 million or so unique TCR beta sequences were recovered from roughly 170 million T cells by an analysis. Study-level findings and limits: Several top significant clusters appeared, in a later analysis, to be linked to common viral pathogens. Later analysis revealed greater clonal expansion in HLA-associated TCR beta chains than in equally common others. Earlier analysis yielded a pattern in which most TCR beta V segments were productive about 90% or about 30% of the time.

Per germline, CDR1 ENHRY and CDR2 SYGVKD. Trimming removed 2 bases from V and 7 bases from J; junction bases left unmatched: 4. The length of the CDR3 is 13 residues. A word on this clone: The antigen remains unidentified.

PCR involved 60 Vbeta and 13 Jbeta primers. Here immunoSEQ multiplex PCR was the method, and the copy in TCRdb shows in-frame clones only, minus some. The data show some 200,000 clones, 70% seen once. The chain carries TRBV10-3 and TRBJ2-5, with 7 nucleotides matching TRBD2. The sequence was obtained from a man in his forties or fifties in good health and CMV-seropositive. Sample: PBMCs. The DNA of the CDR3 is TGTGCCATCAGTGAGGGGCCGGGAGGGACCCAGTACTTC. Protein sequence: CAISEGPGGTQYF.